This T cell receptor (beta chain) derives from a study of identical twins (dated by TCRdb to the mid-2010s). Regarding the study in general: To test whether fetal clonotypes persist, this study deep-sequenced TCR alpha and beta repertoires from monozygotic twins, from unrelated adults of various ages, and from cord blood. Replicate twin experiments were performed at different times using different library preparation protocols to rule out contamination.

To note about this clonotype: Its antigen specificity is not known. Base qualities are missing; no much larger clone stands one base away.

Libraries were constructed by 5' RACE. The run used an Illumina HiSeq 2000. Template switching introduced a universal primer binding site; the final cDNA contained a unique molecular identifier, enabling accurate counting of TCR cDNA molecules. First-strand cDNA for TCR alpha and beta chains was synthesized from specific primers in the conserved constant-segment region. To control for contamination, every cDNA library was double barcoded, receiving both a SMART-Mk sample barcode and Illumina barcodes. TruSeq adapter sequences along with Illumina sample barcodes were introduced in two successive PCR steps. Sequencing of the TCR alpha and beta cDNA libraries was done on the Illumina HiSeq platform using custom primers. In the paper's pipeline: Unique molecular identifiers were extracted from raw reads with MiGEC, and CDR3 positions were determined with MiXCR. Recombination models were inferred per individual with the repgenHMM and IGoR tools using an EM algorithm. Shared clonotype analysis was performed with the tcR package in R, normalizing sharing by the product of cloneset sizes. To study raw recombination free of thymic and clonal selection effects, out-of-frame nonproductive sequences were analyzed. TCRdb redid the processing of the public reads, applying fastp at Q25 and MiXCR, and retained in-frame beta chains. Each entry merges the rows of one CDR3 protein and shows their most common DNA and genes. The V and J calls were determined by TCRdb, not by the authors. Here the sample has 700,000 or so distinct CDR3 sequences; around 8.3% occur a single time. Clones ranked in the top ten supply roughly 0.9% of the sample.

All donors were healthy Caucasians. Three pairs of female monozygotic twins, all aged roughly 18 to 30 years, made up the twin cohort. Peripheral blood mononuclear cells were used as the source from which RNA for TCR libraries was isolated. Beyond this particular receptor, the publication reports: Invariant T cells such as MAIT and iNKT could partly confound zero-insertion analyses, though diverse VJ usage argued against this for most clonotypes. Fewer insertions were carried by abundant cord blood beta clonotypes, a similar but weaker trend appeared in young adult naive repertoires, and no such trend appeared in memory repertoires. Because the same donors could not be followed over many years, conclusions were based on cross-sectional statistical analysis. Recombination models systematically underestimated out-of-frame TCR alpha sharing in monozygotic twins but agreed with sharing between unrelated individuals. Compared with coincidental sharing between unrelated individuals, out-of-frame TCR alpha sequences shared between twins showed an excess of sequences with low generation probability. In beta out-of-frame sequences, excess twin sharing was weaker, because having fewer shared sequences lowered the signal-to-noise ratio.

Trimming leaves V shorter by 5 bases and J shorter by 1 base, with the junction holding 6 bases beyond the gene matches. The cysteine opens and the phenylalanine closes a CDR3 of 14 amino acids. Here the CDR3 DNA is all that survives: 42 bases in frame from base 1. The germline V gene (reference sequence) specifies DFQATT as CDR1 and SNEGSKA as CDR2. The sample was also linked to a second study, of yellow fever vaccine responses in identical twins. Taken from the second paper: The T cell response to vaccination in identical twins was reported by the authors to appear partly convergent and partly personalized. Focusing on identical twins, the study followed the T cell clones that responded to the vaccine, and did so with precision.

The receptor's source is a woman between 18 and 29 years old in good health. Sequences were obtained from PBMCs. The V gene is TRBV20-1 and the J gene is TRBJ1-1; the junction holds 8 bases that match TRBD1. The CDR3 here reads CSARTGNRNTEAFF. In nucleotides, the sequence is TGCAGTGCTCGGACAGGGAATAGGAACACTGAAGCTTTCTTT.